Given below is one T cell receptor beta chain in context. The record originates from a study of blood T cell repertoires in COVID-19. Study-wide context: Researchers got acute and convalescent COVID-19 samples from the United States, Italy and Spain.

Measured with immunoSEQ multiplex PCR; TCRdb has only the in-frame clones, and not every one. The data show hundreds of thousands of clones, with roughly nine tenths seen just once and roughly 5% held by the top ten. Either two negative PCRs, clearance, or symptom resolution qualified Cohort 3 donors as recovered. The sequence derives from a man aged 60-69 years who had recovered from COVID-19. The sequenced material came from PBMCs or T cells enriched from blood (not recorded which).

The CDR3 here is CASRPTGRGDEKLFF. The CDR3 coding sequence is TGTGCCAGCAGGCCAACGGGAAGAGGCGATGAAAAACTGTTTTTT. J is TRBJ1-4 and V is TRBV28; D remains ambiguous. The CDR3 runs 15 residues. V was shortened by 6 bases and J by 6 bases, with 17 bases between the two germline ends. CDR1 is MDHEN, CDR2 SYDVKM, per germline.